This T cell receptor (beta chain) was observed in a study of T cells in Graves' hyperthyroidism and ophthalmopathy. Study-wide background: Before treatment of any kind, peripheral blood was taken at initial diagnosis. Overall study results and limits: Ophthalmopathy, as predicted by the model, came a median approximately 6.5 months after the prediction.

Regions amplified from RNA transcripts were the TCR beta CDR3 regions. HTBI primers were the set used in a first-round RT-PCR of the TCR CDR3. Via MiXCR, TCRdb re-called the multiplex PCR reads, giving one row per CDR3 protein. The sample consists of 650,000 to 700,000 distinct CDR3 sequences, around 15% of them appearing once. This clonotype has a count of ten or more. Antigen: not known. It was considered stable Graves' hyperthyroidism when ophthalmopathy did not progress within 18 months. This TCR derives from a man aged 50-59 years with Graves' hyperthyroidism. The material sequenced was blood.

DNA for the CDR3: TGTGCCAGCAGCTTGGAACATAGCGGGAGTGACGCAGATACGCAGTATTTT. Its protein product is CASSLEHSGSDADTQYF. The chain employs TRBV11-2 and TRBJ2-3; the match to TRBD2 covers 9 bases. The CDR3 sequence is 17 residues long. Trimming removed 3 bases from V and 4 bases from J; junction bases left unmatched: 11. Germline assignment: CDR1 SGHAT and CDR2 FQNNGV.